The 18 T cell receptor beta chains in this list originate from one sample, sequenced in a study of T cells in Graves' hyperthyroidism and ophthalmopathy (dated by TCRdb to between 2018 and 2021). Receptor libraries were prepared by multiplex PCR. The instrument given in TCRdb is Illumina HiSeq 2000. Amplification of TCR beta CDR3 regions was carried out from RNA transcripts. The first round of RT-PCR for the TCR CDR3 was performed with the HTBI primer set and the Qiagen OneStep RT-PCR kit. Starting from the raw public reads, TCRdb applied fastp trimming at Q25, assembled clones with MiXCR and retained in-frame beta chains. Every distinct CDR3 protein forms one entry, paired with its most common genes and DNA. For this sample the table gives 450,000 to 700,000 distinct CDR3 sequences, of which around 45% were detected only once. Under 20% of the sample rests with the top ten. Specimen: peripheral blood or thyroid tissue (not recorded which). The receptors derive from an adult woman with Graves' disease, either hyperthyroidism or ophthalmopathy (not recorded which).

In its sample, this clonotype was seen a few times. The rearrangement joins TRBV15 to TRBJ1-1; D is unclear. CDR1 is LNHNV and CDR2 is YYDKDF in the germline V gene (reference sequence). CDR3 length equals 14 residues. V lost 0 bases and J 5 bases, leaving 10 bases between the germline ends. The CDR3 protein is CATSRDRFGTEAFF. The CDR3 DNA reads as TGTGCCACCAGCAGAGACAGGTTTGGAACTGAAGCTTTCTTT. The full variable domain, rest sourced from reference TRBV15 and TRBJ1-1, is DAMVIQNPRYQVTQFGKPVTLSCSQTLNHNVMYWYQQKSSQAPKLLFHYYDKDFNNEADTPDNFQSRRPNTSFCFLDIRSPGLGDTAMYLCATSRDRFGTEAFFGQGTRLTVV.

On this clonotype: The junction does not match germline at one end; this may be a read error. This chain links TRBV15 with TRBJ2-7; the D is unclear. There are 14 residues in the CDR3. Germline CDR1 is LNHNV and CDR2 is YYDKDF (reference sequence). The CDR3 DNA reads TGTGCCAACAGCCGAACCTTTAGCTCCTACGAGCAGTACTTC. Translation gives CANSRTFSSYEQYF.

This clonotype was detected only a few times. V is TRBV7-6 and J is TRBJ1-1, with TRBD1 matching 7 bases. In germline, CDR1 is SGHVS, CDR2 FNYEAQ. The CDR3 loop spans 15 amino acids. The ends lost 2 bases at V and 1 base at J; junction bases unmatched: 4. The CDR3 region has the DNA TGTGCCAGCAGCTTAACAGGGGCGCAGAACACTGAAGCTTTCTTT. Its protein is CASSLTGAQNTEAFF.

V usage is TRBV9 and J usage is TRBJ2-5; 9 nucleotides agree with TRBD1. Losses at the gene ends were 2 bases for V and 5 bases for J; bases not matched to a gene: 7. Germline V gene lookup returns CDR1 SGDLS and CDR2 YYNGEE. The CDR3 length is 15 residues. CDR3 region: CASSVTGTGKETQYF. The CDR3 DNA follows: TGTGCCAGCAGCGTTACCGGGACAGGGAAGGAGACCCAGTACTTC.

This clonotype has only a few counts. The rearrangement uses TRBV29-1 and TRBJ2-5; 9 nucleotides align to TRBD2. Germline loops: CDR1 SQVTM, CDR2 ANQGSEA. The CDR3 loop spans 15 amino acids. After removal of 7 bases from V and 4 bases from J, the junction contained 13 bases not matched to a gene. CDR3 loop: CSAPTAGGLTETQYF. The CDR3 DNA reads TGCAGCGCTCCAACGGCGGGAGGGCTCACAGAGACCCAGTACTTC.

J is TRBJ1-5 and V is TRBV20-1, with 9 bases matching TRBD1. The length of the CDR3 is 17 residues. CDR1 and CDR2 (germline): DFQATT, SNEGSKA (reference sequence). J gave up 1 base and V 6 bases, and 13 bases lay outside the gene matches. CDR3 amino acids: CSALRGQGGRSNQPQHF. Written as DNA, the CDR3 is TGCAGTGCGTTGCGGGGACAGGGTGGACGGAGCAATCAGCCCCAGCATTTT.

This clonotype was seen at least ten times. The chain combines TRBV5-6 with TRBJ1-1; unclear D gene. The ends were cut back, 2 bases at V and 5 bases at J, with 10 bases in the middle. CDR1 is SGHDT and CDR2 is YYEEEE in the germline V gene. This CDR3 has 13 residues. As DNA, the CDR3 is TGTGCCAGCAGCTTCTGGGTGGAAACTGAAGCTTTCTTT. Encoded protein: CASSFWVETEAFF.

This clonotype came up many times. The chain has TRBV19 and TRBJ1-4, with 7 positions matching TRBD1. CDR1 is LNHDA, CDR2 SQIVND, per germline (reference sequence). J lost 5 bases, V lost 5 bases, and 5 bases had no gene match. CDR3 length: 14 residues. The CDR3 region is CASSRPGGNEKLFF. The CDR3 DNA sequence: TGTGCCAGTAGTCGTCCAGGGGGGAATGAAAAACTGTTTTTT. The whole variable domain, filled in from reference TRBV19 and TRBJ1-4, reads DGGITQSPKYLFRKEGQNVTLSCEQNLNHDAMYWYRQDPGQGLRLIYYSQIVNDFQKGDIAEGYSVSREKKESFPLTVTSAQKNPTAFYLCASSRPGGNEKLFFGSGTQLSVL.

Worth noting for this clonotype: Since a much larger clone is just one base distant, this may be a read error. The V and J genes are TRBV5-1 and TRBJ2-2; 9 nucleotides line up with TRBD2. CDR1 and CDR2 from the germline V gene are SGHRS and YFSETQ. With V trimmed by 3 bases and J by 7 bases, 13 bases remained unmatched. The CDR3 spans 17 residues. The chain's CDR3 is CASSSAVGGRADGELFF. The CDR3 DNA sequence: TGCGCCAGCAGCTCGGCCGTCGGCGGGAGGGCCGACGGGGAGCTGTTTTTT.

This clonotype was found once. The gene calls are TRBV20-1 and TRBJ2-5, with a possible D match to TRBD1 (6 bases). This CDR3 region has 14 residues. Germline V gives CDR1 DFQATT, CDR2 SNEGSKA (reference sequence). V lost 5 bases and J lost 4, with 17 bases in between. In DNA, the CDR3 is TGCAGTGCTGAAGCCGCAGGGGTGGGAGAGACCCAGTACTTC. Residues: CSAEAAGVGETQYF.

This clonotype was seen repeatedly, ten times or more. This chain connects TRBV15 to TRBJ2-7; 7 bases fit TRBD1. The length of the CDR3 is 17 residues. Germline V gene lookup returns CDR1 LNHNV and CDR2 YYDKDF (reference sequence). V lost 11 bases, J lost 4 bases, and 23 bases stayed unmatched. CDR3 sequence: CALPRDSRVEDIYEQYF. CDR3 nucleotides: TGTGCCCTACCGAGGGACAGTCGCGTGGAGGATATATACGAGCAGTACTTC.

The rearrangement links TRBV25-1 to TRBJ1-4; no reliable D call. CDR1 and CDR2 (germline): MGHDK, SYGVNS. Deletions cut 5 bases from V and 5 bases from J, with 15 bases between. CDR3 size: 15 residues. The CDR3 DNA reads TGTGCCAGCAGTAAGGTTCCGGGCGCGAATGAAAAACTGTTTTTT. Residues: CASSKVPGANEKLFF.

This clonotype has more than one count but fewer than ten. The chain employs TRBV3-1 and TRBJ2-5, with D possibly TRBD2 on 5 matching bases. This CDR3 is 17 amino acids long. Trimming left V 0 bases short and J 0 bases short, with 14 bases between. The V gene's germline CDR1 is LGHDT and CDR2 YNNKEL (reference sequence). CDR3 protein: CASSQEDSRGYQETQYF. DNA for the CDR3: TGTGCCAGCAGCCAAGAGGATTCCCGGGGATACCAAGAGACCCAGTACTTC.

This clonotype was observed once. The CDR3 DNA follows: TGTGCCAGTAGTATAGACGGGACTAGCGGGACCCACGAGCAGTACTTC. Its translation: CASSIDGTSGTHEQYF. This chain uses TRBV19 with TRBJ2-7, with TRBD2 identical over 13 bases. Trimming took 0 bases from V and 5 from J; bases not matched to a gene: 4. The CDR3 runs 16 residues. Germline V gives CDR1 LNHDA, CDR2 SQIVND (reference sequence).

This clonotype appeared many times. The V call is TRBV28, the J call TRBJ2-5; tentatively, D is TRBD2 (6 bases). Germline V lookup: CDR1 MDHEN, CDR2 SYDVKM. The V and J ends lost 5 bases and 5 bases respectively, with 15 bases between them. The CDR3 spans 14 residues. In DNA form, the CDR3 reads TGTGCCAGCAGTCCGGGGGTCGAGGTGGAGACCCAGTACTTC. As protein: CASSPGVEVETQYF.

The chain links TRBV10-3 to TRBJ1-6; D is undetermined. Trimming removed 4 bases from V and 6 bases from J, with 4 bases in between. The CDR3 runs to 12 residues. From germline, CDR1 is ENHRY and CDR2 SYGVKD. The CDR3 DNA sequence: TGTGCCATCAGTGGTACTAATTCACCCCTCCACTTT. Protein product: CAISGTNSPLHF.

This clonotype was observed many times. This sequence joins TRBV10-3 and TRBJ2-7; 9 nucleotides align to TRBD1. There are 16 residues in the CDR3. Germline CDR1 reads ENHRY; CDR2 reads SYGVKD. V was clipped by 6 bases and J by 0 bases; unmatched bases: 9. The CDR3 is CAISPRRDRASYEQYF. As DNA, the CDR3 is TGTGCCATCAGCCCTCGCCGGGACAGGGCCTCCTACGAGCAGTACTTC.

This clonotype was recorded once. V usage is TRBV9 and J usage is TRBJ1-2, with D possibly matching TRBD1 (5 bases). Germline-derived CDR1 and CDR2 are SGDLS and YYNGEE. Trimming cost V 0 bases and J 12 bases, with 21 bases left between them. The CDR3 is 15 amino acids. In DNA, the CDR3 is TGTGCCAGCAGCGTAGAGGGACGGCCGGTCTCTGGAAACACCTTC. Its protein product is CASSVEGRPVSGNTF.